This TCR beta chain was sequenced during a study of cytomegalovirus exposure and HLA in healthy donors. Findings and limits, study-wide: A later analysis revealed that TCR association rates differed between HLA loci, peaking at DRB1 and bottoming out at HLA-C. Solely CMV serostatus was available to characterize immune exposure. The study recorded 164 TCR beta chains that were cytomegalovirus-associated.

Comments on this clone: Its antigen is undetermined.

V lost 2 bases, J lost 8 bases, and 13 bases lay in between. The CDR3 sequence is 13 residues long. The germline CDR1 and CDR2 sequences are SGHKS and YYEKEE (reference sequence). Amplification used 60 Vbeta primers and 13 Jbeta primers. Only in-frame clones appear in the TCRdb table, and some are missing; sequencing was by immunoSEQ multiplex PCR. The data show some 200,000 clones, and the top ten clones hold 0.74%. Sequencing was carried out using PBMCs. The sequence was obtained from a boy between 10 and 17 years old in good health and CMV-seronegative. This chain uses TRBV5-5 with TRBJ1-2, with D maybe TRBD1 (6 bases). The CDR3 DNA sequence: TGTGCCAGCAGCTTAGGGGGTTTATGGGGCTACACCTTC. Translated: CASSLGGLWGYTF.